This T cell receptor beta chain was sequenced for a study of siplizumab effects on memory and regulatory T cells. Broader study findings: Assignment of a naive or memory phenotype failed for roughly 80-97% of the proliferating CD4+ or CD8+ clones. Naive T cells seemed more diverse than memory cells; they also seemed major alloresponse contributors. In controls, around 25% of mappable alloreactive CD4+ clones were Treg-derived on average, versus about 69% with siplizumab.

V was pared by 3 bases and J by 3 bases, with 14 bases of the junction left unmatched. The CDR3 runs 17 residues. Germline CDR1 MNHEY, CDR2 SMNVEV (reference sequence). Per sample, roughly 94,000 TCR templates underwent assay. Measured with immunoSEQ multiplex PCR; TCRdb has only the in-frame clones, and not every one. The sample consists of under 140,000 clones, roughly 90% of them appearing once. As to this clone: Its antigen is unknown.

J is TRBJ2-7 and V is TRBV27, with 7 bases fitting TRBD1. This clonotype originated in a human donor in good health. Sequencing used CD4+ T cells sorted from blood. For the CDR3, the DNA is TGTGCCAGCAGTTTTCGGCAGAGGACAGGCCGATTCTACGAGCAGTACTTC. Protein product: CASSFRQRTGRFYEQYF.